This T cell receptor beta chain was sequenced for a study of shared clonotypes between healthy human individuals. Trimming cost V 4 bases and J 2 bases, with 9 bases left between them. Germline V gene data show CDR1 as SGHRS and CDR2 as YFSETQ. There are 13 residues in the CDR3. Splitting of each subset's genomic DNA was done evenly across several immunoSEQ plates. Generated by immunoSEQ multiplex PCR, the TCRdb table keeps only in-frame clones and is missing some. Among more than 450,000 clones, around 79% were seen once, and the ten largest hold 10% to 15%. Unsorted samples relied on about 90 million PBMCs, which served as the source of genomic DNA.

This sequence joins TRBV5-1 and TRBJ1-1; no clear D. The sequenced sample was PBMCs. This sequence was found in a woman in her thirties or forties in good health. Some clones in this sample may be carry-over from other donors' samples. The CDR3 DNA reads TGCGCCAGCAGCCCAGTGATAAACACTGAAGCTTTCTTT. It is translated as CASSPVINTEAFF.